These 9 T cell receptor beta chains came from one sample sequenced in a study of CD8+ T cells in alopecia areata. Following extraction, RNA underwent reverse transcription to cDNA, which served as the sequencing template. Generated by immunoSEQ multiplex PCR, the TCRdb table keeps only in-frame clones and is missing some. This sample carries some 170,000 clones, around 64% of them seen once, and the ten largest clones take 10% to 12%. The sequences come from CD8+ T cells sorted from blood, collected at week 0. The source of these receptors is a human donor with alopecia areata.

The chain couples TRBV13 to TRBJ1-1, with D unresolved. This CDR3 is built from 15 residues. V gave up 1 base and J gave up 3 bases, with 12 bases separating them. The V gene's germline CDR1 is PRHDT and CDR2 FYEKMQ (reference sequence). CDR3 region: CASSLESSVDTEAFF. Here the CDR3 DNA reads TGTGCCAGCAGCTTAGAATCCAGTGTCGACACTGAAGCTTTCTTT.

J is TRBJ2-1 and V is TRBV6-5; tentative D call: TRBD1 (5 bases). V lost 2 bases and J lost 6, with 11 bases in between. The CDR3 extends over 14 amino acids. Germline CDR1 is MNHEY and CDR2 is SVGAGI. The CDR3 here is CASSYLGQGNEQFF. The CDR3 DNA follows: TGTGCCAGCAGTTACCTGGGTCAGGGCAATGAGCAGTTCTTC.

This clone was picked up one time. The rearrangement uses TRBV5-1 and TRBJ1-5; the D gene is possibly TRBD1 (5 bases). Trimming left V 0 bases short and J 0 bases short, with 7 bases between. CDR3 length: 15 amino acids. The germline gives CDR1 SGHRS, CDR2 YFSETQ. The DNA of the CDR3 is TGCGCCAGCAGCTTGGGAGGGGTTAGCAATCAGCCCCAGCATTTT. It specifies CASSLGGVSNQPQHF. Full variable domain (outside the CDR3, taken from reference TRBV5-1 and TRBJ1-5): KAGVTQTPRYLIKTRGQQVTLSCSPISGHRSVSWYQQTPGQGLQFLFEYFSETQRNKGNFPGRFSGRQFSNSRSEMNVSTLELGDSALYLCASSLGGVSNQPQHFGDGTRLSIL.

The chain links TRBV30 to TRBJ2-2; 9 bases are a match to TRBD1. This CDR3 spans 18 amino acids. V shed 7 bases and J 0 bases; nucleotides not matched to a gene: 15. The germline CDR1 and CDR2 sequences are GTSNPN and SVGIG (reference sequence). The CDR3: CAYPRDRALTSNTGELFF. DNA for the CDR3: TGTGCCTACCCCCGGGACAGGGCCTTAACATCGAACACCGGGGAGCTGTTTTTT.

The chain employs TRBV6-5 and TRBJ2-7; 7 bases agree with TRBD2. CDR1 MNHEY and CDR2 SVGAGI come from the germline V gene. The CDR3 extends over 11 amino acids. The CDR3 region has the DNA TGTGTCGTGGGGGGGTCCTACGAGCAGTACTTC. It encodes CVVGGSYEQYF.

The rearrangement links TRBV29-1 to TRBJ2-5; the D gene is possibly TRBD2 (6 bases). Trimming stripped 1 base from V and 2 bases from J, with 8 bases between. CDR1 SQVTM and CDR2 ANQGSEA come from the germline V gene. CDR3 size: 13 residues. CDR3 nucleotides: TGCAGCGTTGAAGCGGGACTGCAAGAGACCCAGTACTTC. Translation: CSVEAGLQETQYF.

J is TRBJ2-5 and V is TRBV5-4; 7 bases map to TRBD2. The J segment lost 3 bases and the V segment lost 1 base, leaving 9 bases of the junction unmatched. The V gene's germline CDR1 is SGHNT and CDR2 YYREEE (reference sequence). The CDR3 loop spans 16 amino acids. CDR3 sequence: CASSLSASGGEETQYF. The CDR3 DNA is TGTGCCAGCAGCTTGTCGGCTAGCGGAGGGGAAGAGACCCAGTACTTC. Looking up the rest from reference TRBV5-4 and TRBJ2-5 gives the full variable domain: ETGVTQSPTHLIKTRGQQVTLRCSSQSGHNTVSWYQQALGQGPQFIFQYYREEENGRGNFPPRFSGLQFPNYSSELNVNALELDDSALYLCASSLSASGGEETQYFGPGTRLLVL.

The sample holds a few counts of this clone. This chain joins TRBV27 and TRBJ2-7, with 7 bases matching TRBD1. The germline CDR1 and CDR2 sequences are MNHEY and SMNVEV (reference sequence). The length of the CDR3 is 15 residues. V shed 2 bases, J shed 6 bases, and the junction held 10 bases outside the gene matches. The CDR3 region is CASSLERTGSAEQYF. The CDR3 DNA is TGTGCCAGCAGTTTAGAGCGGACAGGTTCCGCCGAGCAGTACTTC.

The rearrangement links TRBV2 to TRBJ1-5, with D unresolved. CDR3 size: 14 residues. Germline CDR1 and CDR2: SNHLY and FYNNEI. Trimming stripped 2 bases from V and 1 base from J, with 6 bases between. CDR3 nucleotides: TGTGCCAGCAGTGAATCGGGGAGCAATCAGCCCCAGCATTTT. It translates to CASSESGSNQPQHF.